Described below is a single T cell receptor (beta chain) sequence and its context. The sample comes from a study of blood T cell repertoires in COVID-19. Across the whole study: The study drew acute and convalescent COVID-19 samples from the United States, Italy and Spain. PBMCs, B-cell-depleted T cells, or T cells were the source of the cDNA or gDNA that made up the material.

As originally analysed: Amplification of reference gene primers was used by the study to estimate nucleated cell counts. Repertoires were generated with immunoSEQ multiplex PCR, while TCRdb's copy carries only in-frame clones and drops some. Clone size and the V and J calls come from that table; the DNA yielded D and trimming. The table includes 81,000 or so clones, roughly four fifths detected once. The CDR3 contains 15 residues. CDR1 is PRHDT and CDR2 is FYEKMQ in the germline V gene (reference sequence). V shed 4 bases and J 7 bases; nucleotides not matched to a gene: 10. V is TRBV13 and J is TRBJ1-2; TRBD1 matches 9 bases. The sequenced sample consisted of peripheral blood. This receptor was identified in a human donor in a cohort sampled during active COVID-19. The CDR3, as DNA: TGTGCCAGCAGCTCATCGATAGGACAGGGGCTTGGCTACACCTTC. It translates to CASSSSIGQGLGYTF.